This T cell receptor beta chain stems from a study of radiotherapy plus CTLA-4 blockade in lung cancer. Background on the study: Around 18% of enrolled patients responded objectively, and roughly 31% had disease control.

A remark on this clone: Its antigen is not known.

CTLA-4 blockade using ipilimumab, together with focal radiation, was received by patients with chemo-refractory metastatic non-small-cell lung cancer. Regarding the study as a whole: Once radiotherapy plus ipilimumab had been given, TCR clones derived from tumor expanded in blood. Early shifts in blood T cell clones, with interferon-beta, reportedly predicted response best.

Repertoires were generated with immunoSEQ multiplex PCR, while TCRdb's copy carries only in-frame clones and drops some. The sample holds some 50,000 clones, approximately 85% seen once. The CDR3 contains 16 residues. Germline V gene sequence: CDR1 LNHDA, CDR2 SQIVND (reference sequence). The junction had 5 bases not matched to a gene; V was cut back by 1 base and J by 3 bases. Sequencing was performed on peripheral blood, taken from a patient treated with radiotherapy plus ipilimumab. The chain couples TRBV19 to TRBJ2-5; 10 bases fit TRBD1. The clonotype originates from a human donor with non-small cell lung cancer whose response to radiotherapy plus ipilimumab could not be evaluated. The CDR3 DNA reads as TGTGCCAGTAGTATAGTCCCCGGGACAGGGGAAGAGACCCAGTACTTC. It translates to CASSIVPGTGEETQYF.